Sequencing of this T cell receptor beta chain was carried out in a study of T-cell memory formation after mild COVID-19. Across the study: TCR clustering was largely donor specific.

Germline loops: CDR1 KGHSH, CDR2 LQKENI. This CDR3 contains 15 residues. Trimming stripped 1 base from V and 1 base from J, with 11 bases between. Using its own MiXCR run on the 5' RACE reads, TCRdb lists one record per CDR3 protein. The data show 170,000 or so distinct CDR3 sequences, with roughly 28% seen just once and about 12% held by the top ten. The sequenced sample was PBMCs or a T cell subset sorted from them (not recorded which). The V call is TRBV18, the J call TRBJ2-7; either TRBD1 or TRBD2 may fit D (5 bases each). The source of this sequence is an adult woman who had mild COVID-19 (a few samples of this study predate the infection). Cell type and time point are not known. In DNA form, the CDR3 reads TGTGCCAGCTCACCACTTTCGGGGCAGTCCTACGAGCAGTACTTC. This encodes CASSPLSGQSYEQYF.